What follows are 17 T cell receptor beta chains derived from one specimen sequenced in a study of blood T cell repertoires in COVID-19. Method: immunoSEQ multiplex PCR; TCRdb's copy keeps in-frame clones and lacks some. Among under 30,000 clones listed, about 91% were seen once. The sequenced material came from peripheral blood. These receptors all come from a man aged 50-60 years with active COVID-19.

The rearrangement uses TRBV13 and TRBJ2-1; TRBD1 might be the D (5 bases). V was shortened by 1 base and J by 2 bases, with 6 bases between the two germline ends. Germline CDR1 and CDR2: PRHDT and FYEKMQ (reference sequence). This CDR3 is built from 14 residues. The CDR3 reads CASSLVGPYNEQFF. The CDR3 DNA reads TGTGCCAGCAGCTTAGTGGGGCCCTACAATGAGCAGTTCTTC. Full variable domain (remainder filled in from reference TRBV13 and TRBJ2-1): AAGVIQSPRHLIKEKRETATLKCYPIPRHDTVYWYQQGPGQDPQFLISFYEKMQSDKGSIPDRFSAQQFSDYHSELNMSSLELGDSALYFCASSLVGPYNEQFFGPGTRLTVL.

V is TRBV20-1 and J is TRBJ1-2; 8 bases are shared with TRBD1. V lost 3 bases and J lost 8; bases outside the gene matches: 8. CDR1 is DFQATT and CDR2 is SNEGSKA in the germline V gene (reference sequence). The CDR3 runs 13 residues. CDR3 sequence: CSASSDRARGYTF. The CDR3 DNA reads as TGCAGTGCTAGTTCGGACAGGGCTAGGGGCTACACCTTC.

This chain joins TRBV19 and TRBJ1-1; possibly TRBD1 for D (5 bases). Trimming took off 6 bases at V and 1 base at J, with 9 bases between the two ends. Germline V gene sequence: CDR1 LNHDA, CDR2 SQIVND (reference sequence). The CDR3 sequence is 13 residues long. Written as DNA, the CDR3 is TGTGCCAGTAGCCAGGGAGGGAACACTGAAGCTTTCTTT. Its translation: CASSQGGNTEAFF.

The chain employs TRBV2 and TRBJ2-7; D unclear. The CDR3 runs 12 residues. V lost 6 bases, J lost 7 bases, and 13 bases lay in between. Germline assignment: CDR1 SNHLY and CDR2 FYNNEI. CDR3 sequence reads: CASSRLVVEQYF. CDR3 DNA: TGTGCCAGCAGCCGACTGGTCGTTGAGCAGTACTTC.

The CDR3 loop reads CASSQLTGMDGYTF. The DNA of the CDR3 is TGTGCCAGCAGCCAGCTTACAGGGATGGATGGCTACACCTTC. This chain joins TRBV3-1 (or the pseudogene TRBV3-2) and TRBJ1-2; weak D call: TRBD1 (6 bases). V lost 3 bases to trimming and J lost 6 bases, with 14 bases between them. The CDR3 runs to 14 residues. From germline, CDR1 is LGHDT and CDR2 YNNKEL (reference sequence).

This sequence joins TRBV11-3 and TRBJ2-1; TRBD2 matches at 8 bases. CDR3 length: 15 residues. Losses at the gene ends were 6 bases for V and 4 bases for J; bases not matched to a gene: 8. In germline, CDR1 is SGHNT, CDR2 YENEEA. The CDR3 bases are TGTGCCAGCAGGCAAAGCGGGGGTCTATACAATGAGCAGTTCTTC. Residues: CASRQSGGLYNEQFF.

The gene calls are TRBV5-1 and TRBJ2-3; 8 bases agree with TRBD1. The ends lost 3 bases at V and 2 bases at J; junction bases unmatched: 5. Germline V CDR1 and CDR2: SGHRS, YFSETQ. CDR3 length equals 15 residues. The DNA for the CDR3 is TGCGCCAGCAGCTCCTTGACAGGGGACACAGATACGCAGTATTTT. Protein product: CASSSLTGDTDTQYF.

This sequence joins TRBV9 and TRBJ2-1; D might be TRBD2 (6 bases). This CDR3 is 18 amino acids long. Germline V lookup: CDR1 SGDLS, CDR2 YYNGEE. V was clipped by 4 bases and J by 0 bases, with 20 bases between them. The CDR3: CASSTTGGAGSSYNEQFF. CDR3 nucleotide sequence: TGTGCCAGCAGCACAACCGGGGGTGCGGGGAGCTCCTACAATGAGCAGTTCTTC.

The chain employs TRBV7-8 and TRBJ1-5, with D perhaps matching TRBD1 (5 bases). The length of the CDR3 is 15 residues. Germline V gene data show CDR1 as SGHVS and CDR2 as FQNEAQ. The ends were cut back, 3 bases at V and 0 bases at J, with 9 bases in the middle. CDR3 loop: CASSFDRYSNQPQHF. The DNA for the CDR3 is TGTGCCAGCAGCTTCGACAGATATAGCAATCAGCCCCAGCATTTT.

This rearrangement joins TRBV4-1 to TRBJ2-5; 10 nucleotides match TRBD2. The germline gives CDR1 MGHRA, CDR2 YSYEKL. Trimming removed 0 bases from V and 2 bases from J; junction bases left unmatched: 6. This CDR3 has 17 residues. The CDR3 DNA is TGCGCCAGCAGCCAAGATTTCCAGCGGGGGGGGCAAGAGACCCAGTACTTC. It encodes CASSQDFQRGGQETQYF.

The chain employs TRBV19 and TRBJ1-1, with 8 nucleotides matching TRBD1. The junction had 16 bases not matched to a gene; V was cut back by 6 bases and J by 4 bases. CDR1 LNHDA and CDR2 SQIVND come from the germline V gene (reference sequence). The length of the CDR3 is 17 residues. CDR3 sequence: CASSPFLGRTGITEAFF. Written as DNA, the CDR3 is TGTGCCAGTAGCCCTTTCCTCGGCCGGACAGGGATCACTGAAGCTTTCTTT.

This rearrangement joins TRBV12-2 to TRBJ2-7; the DNA was not compared with TRBD1, the D call given in the table. TRBV12-2 represents a pseudogene. This CDR3 is built from 13 residues. The DNA of the CDR3 is TGTGCAAGTTCGCTTGGGTTTATCAGGAAAGAAGACTTC. This codes for CASSLGFIRKEDF.

This clone was seen only once. The J gene is TRBJ2-1, the V gene TRBV5-1, with TRBD1 identical over 9 bases. V shed 3 bases, J shed 7 bases, and the junction held 5 bases outside the gene matches. The CDR3 consists of 14 residues. Germline V gives CDR1 SGHRS, CDR2 YFSETQ. CDR3 residues: CASSSGTGHNEQFF. CDR3 nucleotides: TGCGCCAGCAGCTCGGGGACAGGGCATAATGAGCAGTTCTTC.

This clone was seen only once. The CDR3 sequence: CASSCGQVGFF. The CDR3 region has the DNA TGTGCCAGCAGCTGCGGACAGGTCGGTTTTTTT. This sequence joins TRBV7-9 and TRBJ1-4; 7 nucleotides agree with TRBD1. The V and J ends lost 4 bases and 17 bases, in that order; junction bases with no gene match: 7. Germline V gives CDR1 SEHNR, CDR2 FQNEAQ (reference sequence). The CDR3 consists of 11 residues.

The genes are TRBV11-2 and TRBJ1-2, with TRBD1 matching over 7 bases. V shed 2 bases and J 7 bases; nucleotides not matched to a gene: 10. CDR3 length equals 15 residues. CDR1 and CDR2 (germline): SGHAT, FQNNGV. The DNA of the CDR3 is TGTGCCAGCAGCTTAAGGCCGGGTACAGGGGCTGGCTACACCTTC. The encoded protein is CASSLRPGTGAGYTF.

The chain links TRBV6-6 to TRBJ2-7; weak D call: TRBD2 (5 bases). CDR3 length: 14 amino acids. Trimming took 7 bases from V and 3 from J, leaving 16 bases between them. From germline, CDR1 is MNHNY and CDR2 SVGAGI (reference sequence). The CDR3 reads CASTPTGEIYEQYF. CDR3 nucleotide sequence: TGTGCCAGCACCCCCACCGGGGAGATCTACGAGCAGTACTTC.

The J gene is TRBJ2-2, the V gene TRBV7-9; 10 positions match TRBD1. The CDR3 runs 16 residues. Germline V gene lookup returns CDR1 SEHNR and CDR2 FQNEAQ (reference sequence). V lost 8 bases and J lost 0; bases outside the gene matches: 6. Here the CDR3 DNA reads TGTGCCAGCCCGACGGGACAGGGGACGAACACCGGGGAGCTGTTTTTT. It specifies CASPTGQGTNTGELFF.